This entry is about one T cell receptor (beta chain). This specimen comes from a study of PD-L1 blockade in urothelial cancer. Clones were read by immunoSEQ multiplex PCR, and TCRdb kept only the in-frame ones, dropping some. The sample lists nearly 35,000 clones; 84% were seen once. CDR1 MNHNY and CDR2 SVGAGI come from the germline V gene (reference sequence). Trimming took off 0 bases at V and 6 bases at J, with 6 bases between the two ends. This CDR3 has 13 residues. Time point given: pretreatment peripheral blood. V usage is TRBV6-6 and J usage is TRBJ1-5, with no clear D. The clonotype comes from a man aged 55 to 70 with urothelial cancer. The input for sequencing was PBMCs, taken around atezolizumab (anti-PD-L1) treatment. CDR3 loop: CASSYSFGQPQHF. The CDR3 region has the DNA TGTGCCAGCAGTTACTCGTTCGGTCAGCCCCAGCATTTT.